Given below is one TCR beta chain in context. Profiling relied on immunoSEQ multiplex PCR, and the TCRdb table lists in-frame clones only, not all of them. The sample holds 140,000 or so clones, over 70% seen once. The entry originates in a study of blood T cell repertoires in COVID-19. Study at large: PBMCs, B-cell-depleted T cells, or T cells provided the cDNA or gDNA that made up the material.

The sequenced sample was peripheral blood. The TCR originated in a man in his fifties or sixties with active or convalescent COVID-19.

The CDR3 DNA reads as TGTGCCAGCAGTGAAGCCGGACATCAGTCTTGGGAGACCCAGTACTTC. This codes for CASSEAGHQSWETQYF. The rearrangement uses TRBV6-1 and TRBJ2-5; possibly TRBD1 for D (5 bases). This CDR3 contains 16 residues. Germline values: CDR1 MNHNS, CDR2 SASEGT. Trimming cost V 0 bases and J 5 bases, with 16 bases left between them.